Listed below are T cell receptor beta chains from one sample, sequenced in a study of shared clonotypes between healthy human individuals. Profiled with immunoSEQ multiplex PCR; TCRdb holds only in-frame clones, not every one. The sample gives about 2,200,000 clones, more than 85% of which show up once; 1.7% is in the top ten. The sequencing input was naive CD8+ T cells from PBMCs. The receptors stem from a young man in good health. Some clones in this sample may be carry-over from other donors' samples. The CDR3 runs from the conserved cysteine through the conserved F or W. A D gene is named only where the DNA matches it firmly. Expanded clones are given a class, and other clones once, few, many or no size at all.

D gene | clone size | J gene | V gene | CDR3 protein | CDR3 DNA
. | . | TRBJ2-3 | TRBV4-2 | CASRQGTSTDTQYF | TGTGCCAGCAGACAGGGCACTAGCACAGATACGCAGTATTTT
. | . | TRBJ2-7 | TRBV5-4 | CASSLKLGGREQYF | TGTGCCAGCAGCTTAAAGTTGGGGGGGCGCGAGCAGTACTTC
TRBD2 | . | TRBJ2-1 | TRBV11-2 | CASSLSSGGYNEQFF | TGTGCCAGCAGCTTATCTAGCGGTGGCTACAATGAGCAGTTCTTC
TRBD1 | . | TRBJ2-7 | TRBV7-9 | CASSPPPGQGTSSSYEQYF | TGTGCCAGCAGCCCCCCCCCGGGACAGGGGACTTCCAGCTCCTACGAGCAGTACTTC
TRBD2 | . | TRBJ2-2 | TRBV6-1 | CASSGRTSGSPSGELFF | TGTGCCAGCAGTGGCCGGACTAGCGGGAGCCCTTCCGGGGAGCTGTTTTTT
. | . | TRBJ2-1 | TRBV6-5 | CASSYVDGYNEQFF | TGTGCCAGCAGTTACGTGGACGGGTACAATGAGCAGTTCTTC
. | . | TRBJ1-1 | TRBV11-2 | CASSLDRTGARPNTEAFF | TGTGCCAGCAGCTTAGATCGAACAGGCGCCAGGCCGAACACTGAAGCTTTCTTT
. | . | TRBJ2-7 | TRBV7-2 | CASSLFSGIGSEQYF | TGTGCCAGCAGCTTATTTTCTGGGATCGGCTCCGAGCAGTACTTC
TRBD1 | . | TRBJ1-2 | TRBV28 | CASSSTGTANYGYTF | TGTGCCAGCAGCTCGACCGGGACAGCTAACTATGGCTACACCTTC
. | . | TRBJ2-7 | TRBV29-1 | CSEATGSYEQYF | TGCAGCGAGGCGACAGGTTCCTACGAGCAGTACTTC
TRBD1 | . | TRBJ1-2 | TRBV27 | CASSWGTGYGYTF | TGTGCCAGCAGTTGGGGGACAGGGTACGGCTACACCTTC
TRBD1 | . | TRBJ2-3 | TRBV6-5 | CASRGDRDPDTQYF | TGTGCCAGCCGTGGGGACAGGGACCCAGATACGCAGTATTTT
. | . | TRBJ2-7 | TRBV13 | CASSLWTTYEQYF | TGTGCCAGCAGCTTATGGACGACCTACGAGCAGTACTTC
. | . | TRBJ1-1 | TRBV29-1 | CSAKGMAEEAFF | TGCAGCGCCAAGGGTATGGCAGAAGAAGCTTTCTTT
. | . | TRBJ2-7 | TRBV2 | CASTRGRGLDEQYF | TGTGCCAGCACTCGTGGGCGGGGTTTGGACGAGCAGTACTTC
. | . | TRBJ1-2 | TRBV14 | CASSPLHRAGYTF | TGTGCCAGCAGCCCCCTACATCGCGCTGGCTACACCTTC
. | . | TRBJ2-7 | TRBV30 | CAWSYEGSYEQYF | TGTGCCTGGAGTTACGAGGGCTCCTACGAGCAGTACTTC
. | . | TRBJ1-1 | TRBV4-1 | CASSQRAEWVTNTEAFF | TGCGCCAGCAGCCAACGGGCGGAGTGGGTAACGAACACTGAAGCTTTCTTT
. | . | TRBJ2-3 | TRBV13 | CASQSPQGDSDTQYF | TGTGCCAGCCAATCACCCCAGGGTGATTCAGATACGCAGTATTTT
TRBD2 | . | TRBJ2-7 | TRBV4-2 | CASSQSYSGGSYEQYF | TGTGCCAGCAGCCAGTCATATAGCGGGGGCTCCTACGAGCAGTACTTC
TRBD2 | . | TRBJ2-1 | TRBV2 | CASKQISGRAPGNEQFF | TGTGCCAGCAAGCAAATTAGCGGGAGGGCACCTGGGAATGAGCAGTTCTTC
TRBD1 | . | TRBJ2-1 | TRBV7-8 | CASSLTSGQGSYNEQFF | TGTGCCAGCAGCTTAACCAGCGGACAGGGCTCTTACAATGAGCAGTTCTTC
. | . | TRBJ2-1 | TRBV29-1 | CSVEERGEQFF | TGCAGCGTTGAAGAGCGGGGTGAGCAGTTCTTC
TRBD2 | . | TRBJ2-1 | TRBV11-2 | CASSLNPTSGRYNEQFF | TGTGCCAGCAGCTTAAACCCGACTAGCGGGAGGTACAATGAGCAGTTCTTC
TRBD2 | . | TRBJ2-7 | TRBV7-8 | CASSSTYRTSGYEQYF | TGTGCCAGCAGCTCCACCTATAGAACTAGCGGCTACGAGCAGTACTTC
TRBD1 | . | TRBJ1-5 | TRBV28 | CASIHRGQGQPQHF | TGTGCCAGCATACACAGGGGGCAGGGACAGCCCCAGCATTTT
. | . | TRBJ2-1 | TRBV11-2 | CASSFPLIAGSYNEQFF | TGTGCCAGCAGCTTCCCTCTGATTGCAGGCTCCTACAATGAGCAGTTCTTC
. | . | TRBJ2-3 | TRBV1 | CTSSQGWDGGTDTQYF | TGCACCAGCAGCCAAGGGTGGGACGGCGGCACAGATACGCAGTATTTT
. | . | TRBJ2-7 | TRBV9 | CASSAGGHEQYF | TGTGCCAGCAGCGCAGGGGGGCACGAGCAGTACTTC
TRBD1 | few | TRBJ1-1 | TRBV7-9 | CASSKLQGADTEAFF | TGTGCCAGCAGCAAATTACAGGGGGCCGACACTGAAGCTTTCTTT